A selection of T cell receptor beta chains follows, all from one sample in a study of blood T cells in healthy people across ages. Each CDR3 protein is one row after TCRdb ran MiXCR on the 5' RACE reads. The data show hundreds of thousands of distinct CDR3 sequences, with around 25% seen just once and roughly 9% held by the top ten. Another study also made use of these data, one on T cells of mothers and their children.

Sequenced: blood. The origin of the receptors is a boy aged 10-17 years in good health. The CDR3 runs from the conserved cysteine through the conserved F or W. The D gene is left open where the match is weak. The size entry is marked missing in some rows and otherwise reads once, few, many or a size class.

j_call	clone_size	d_call	v_call	cdr3_nt	cdr3_aa
TRBJ2-3	-	-	TRBV27	TGTGCCAGCAGCTCCTACACACAGGGAGATACGCAGTATTTT	CASSSYTQGDTQYF
TRBJ2-1	few	TRBD2	TRBV7-8	TGTGCCAGCAGCTTAGAAAAGTCACTAGCGGGAGGCAATGAGCAGTTCTTC	CASSLEKSLAGGNEQFF
TRBJ2-2	few	TRBD1	TRBV6-6	TGTGCCAGCAGTAAGAGACAGGGTGACACCGGGGAGCTGTTTTTT	CASSKRQGDTGELFF
TRBJ2-3	-	-	TRBV11-2	TGTGCCAGCAGGCGACCTGACGAAACAGATACGCAGTATTTT	CASRRPDETDTQYF
TRBJ2-3	-	TRBD1	TRBV12-3/TRBV12-4	TGTGCCAGCGACAGGGCTAGCACAGATGCGCAGTATTTT	CASDRASTDAQYF
TRBJ2-4	-	TRBD2	TRBV29-1	TGCAGCGCGGGACTAGCGGGGGCCAAAAACATTCAGTACTTC	CSAGLAGAKNIQYF
TRBJ2-3	few	-	TRBV10-3	TGTGCCATCAGTGCCCGGGAAACCACAGATACGCAGTATTTT	CAISARETTDTQYF
TRBJ2-1	few	TRBD2	TRBV4-1	TGCGCCAGCAGCCAAGACTGGGTGTCGGGAGGGGATCCCTACAATGAGCAGTTCTTC	CASSQDWVSGGDPYNEQFF
TRBJ2-2	-	-	TRBV4-3	TGCGCCAGCAGGGCAAAAAACACCGGGGAGCTGTTTTTT	CASRAKNTGELFF
TRBJ2-3	-	-	TRBV29-1	TGCGCAACTCGGGGATTTTTAGGAGATACGCAGTATTTT	CATRGFLGDTQYF
TRBJ2-4	few	-	TRBV2	TGTGCCAGCAGCCAAGAGGGGCAAACGGGGAACATTCAGTACTTC	CASSQEGQTGNIQYF
TRBJ2-1	-	TRBD2	TRBV20-1	TGCAGTGCTAGAGTCCATAGCGGGGGGGACAATGAGCAGTTCTTC	CSARVHSGGDNEQFF
TRBJ1-1	few	TRBD1	TRBV29-1	TGCAGCGCCCAGGGGGGTTCCATGAACACTGAAGCTTTCTTT	CSAQGGSMNTEAFF
TRBJ1-1	few	TRBD1	TRBV27	TGTGCCAGCAGTTTATCGAGCAGGGGGACAAACACTGAAGCTTTCTTT	CASSLSSRGTNTEAFF
TRBJ2-7	few	TRBD1	TRBV7-2	TGTGCCAGCAGCTTGTTGGGGACAGACTACGAGCAGTACTTC	CASSLLGTDYEQYF
TRBJ2-1	few	-	TRBV7-8	TGTGCCAGCAGCCCAGTGGCTCGGAATGAGCAGTTCTTC	CASSPVARNEQFF
TRBJ2-5	few	-	TRBV20-1	TGCAGTGCTAGACCACTCGGGGAGGTGGCAGAGACCCAGTACTTC	CSARPLGEVAETQYF
TRBJ2-5	few	-	TRBV5-1	TGCGCCAGCAGCTTGATCCCCAAGGGCAGCGCTCAAGAGACCCAGTACTTC	CASSLIPKGSAQETQYF
TRBJ2-1	-	-	TRBV5-1	TGCGCCAGCAGCTCTTCTAGCAGCCATGAGCAGTTCTTC	CASSSSSSHEQFF
TRBJ2-1	many	TRBD1	TRBV28	TGTGCCAGCAGTTTTCAGGGGGCCTATGAGCAGTTCTTC	CASSFQGAYEQFF